A selection of T cell receptor beta chains follows, all from one sample in a study of T cells in Graves' hyperthyroidism and ophthalmopathy. MiXCR was run by TCRdb on the multiplex PCR reads, yielding one entry per CDR3 protein. The sample yields under 400,000 distinct CDR3 sequences, 13% to 15% seen once. The sample consisted of blood. These receptors all come from a woman aged 60-75 years with Graves' ophthalmopathy. The CDR3 runs from the conserved cysteine through the conserved F or W. D genes are given only for firm matches. Size tells how often a clone was seen (once, few, many) or the class of an expanded clone, and some rows leave it out.

d_call j_call v_call clone_size cdr3_aa cdr3_nt
TRBD1 TRBJ1-5 TRBV20-1 many CSANRLTGGDQPQHF TGCAGTGCAAACCGATTGACAGGGGGCGATCAGCCCCAGCATTTT
TRBD2 TRBJ2-1 TRBV9 many CASSVGLAGGPFGNEQFF TGTGCCAGCAGCGTAGGCCTGGCGGGAGGGCCTTTTGGGAATGAGCAGTTCTTC
TRBD1 TRBJ1-5 TRBV10-3 few CATQGGNQPQHF TGTGCCACCCAGGGGGGCAATCAGCCCCAGCATTTT
. TRBJ2-5 TRBV28 many CASTPGRAATQETRYF TGTGCCAGCACTCCCGGCCGGGCAGCCACACAAGAGACCCGGTACTTC
. TRBJ2-1 TRBV5-1 few CVSSLAPHGLGNEQFF TGCGTCAGCAGCTTGGCCCCCCACGGGTTGGGGAATGAACAGTTCTTC
. TRBJ1-1 TRBV20-1 many CSARVGVRGQNTEAFF TGCAGTGCTAGAGTCGGAGTAAGGGGACAAAACACTGAAGCTTTCTTT
. TRBJ1-2 TRBV7-2 . CASSLVAGMGYGYTF TGTGCCAGCAGCTTAGTCGCAGGGATGGGCTATGGCTACACCTTC
. TRBJ2-2 TRBV10-1 . CASLGDTLAGELFF TGCGCCAGTCTGGGGGACACCCTGGCCGGGGAGCTGTTTTTT
. TRBJ2-1 TRBV7-9 few CASSHQGVSYNEQFF TGTGCCAGCAGCCACCAAGGTGTTTCCTACAATGAGCAGTTCTTC
TRBD2 TRBJ2-3 TRBV13 many CASSRSGRVTDTQYF TGTGCCAGCAGCCGTAGCGGGAGGGTTACAGATACGCAGTATTTT
. TRBJ1-2 TRBV11-2 many CASSPAGGAHGYTF TGTGCCAGCAGCCCCGCGGGGGGGGCGCATGGCTACACCTTC
TRBD1 TRBJ2-1 TRBV11-2 . CASSRDRGAYNEQFF TGTGCCAGCAGCCGGGACAGGGGGGCCTACAATGAGCAGTTCTTC
TRBD2 TRBJ2-7 TRBV28 many CASSLAATSGPIYEQYF TGTGCCAGCAGTTTAGCCGCTACTAGCGGCCCCATCTACGAGCAGTACTTC
. TRBJ2-7 TRBV10-3 many CAISPGPPYEQYF TGTGCCATCAGCCCGGGACCACCCTACGAGCAGTACTTC
TRBD2 TRBJ2-1 TRBV2 many CASSGLGTSENEQFF TGTGCCAGCAGTGGATTGGGGACTAGCGAGAATGAGCAGTTCTTC
TRBD2 TRBJ2-1 TRBV28 many CASSRTSGTYNEQFF TGTGCCAGCAGCAGGACTAGCGGGACCTACAATGAGCAGTTCTTC
TRBD1 TRBJ2-3 TRBV5-1 many CASSRGQGADTQYF TGCGCCAGCAGCCGCGGACAGGGGGCAGATACGCAGTATTTT
. TRBJ1-4 TRBV4-1 many CASSQGGEKLFF TGCGCCAGCAGCCAAGGCGGGGAAAAACTGTTTTTT
. TRBJ2-1 TRBV2 few CASLTSGEVDEQFF TGTGCCAGCTTAACCTCGGGAGAAGTTGATGAGCAGTTCTTC
. TRBJ2-5 TRBV14 . CASSQRLRQGTQYF TGTGCCAGCAGCCAACGACTGCGCCAAGGGACCCAGTACTTC
TRBD1 TRBJ2-5 TRBV5-6 few CASSRAGTGVGQETQYF TGTGCCAGCAGTCGAGCCGGGACAGGGGTTGGCCAAGAGACCCAGTACTTC
. TRBJ2-1 TRBV28 many CASSLGVSGPNEQFF TGTGCCAGCAGTTTAGGAGTGTCCGGGCCCAATGAGCAGTTCTTC
TRBD2 TRBJ2-1 TRBV4-2 few CASSHPGRANEQFF TGTGCCAGCAGCCACCCGGGGAGGGCCAATGAGCAGTTCTTC